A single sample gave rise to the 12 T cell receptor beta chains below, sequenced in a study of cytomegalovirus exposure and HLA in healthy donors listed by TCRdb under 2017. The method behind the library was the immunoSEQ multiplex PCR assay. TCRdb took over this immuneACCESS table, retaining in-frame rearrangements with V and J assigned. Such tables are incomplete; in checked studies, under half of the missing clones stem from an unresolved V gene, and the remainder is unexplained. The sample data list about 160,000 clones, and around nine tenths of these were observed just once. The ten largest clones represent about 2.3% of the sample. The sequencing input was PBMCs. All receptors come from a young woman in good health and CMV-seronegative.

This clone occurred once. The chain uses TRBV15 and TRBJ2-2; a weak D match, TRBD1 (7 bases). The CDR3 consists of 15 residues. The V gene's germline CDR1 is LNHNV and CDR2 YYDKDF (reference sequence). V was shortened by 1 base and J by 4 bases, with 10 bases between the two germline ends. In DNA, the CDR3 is TGTGCCACCAGCAGAGTCCAGGGGGGCACCGGGGAGCTGTTTTTT. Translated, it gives CATSRVQGGTGELFF. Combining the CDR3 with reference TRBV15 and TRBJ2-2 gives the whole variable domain DAMVIQNPRYQVTQFGKPVTLSCSQTLNHNVMYWYQQKSSQAPKLLFHYYDKDFNNEADTPDNFQSRRPNTSFCFLDIRSPGLGDTAMYLCATSRVQGGTGELFFGEGSRLTVL.

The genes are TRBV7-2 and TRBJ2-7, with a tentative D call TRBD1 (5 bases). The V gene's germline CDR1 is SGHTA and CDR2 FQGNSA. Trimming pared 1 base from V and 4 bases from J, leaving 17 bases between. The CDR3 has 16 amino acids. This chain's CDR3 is CASSLEGLRGSYEQYF. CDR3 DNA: TGTGCCAGCAGCTTAGAGGGGCTAAGGGGAAGTTACGAGCAGTACTTC.

The CDR3 spells CASSLGTVSSYEQYF. In DNA form, the CDR3 reads TGTGCCAGCAGCCTAGGGACTGTTAGCTCCTACGAGCAGTACTTC. The chain joins TRBV5-4 to TRBJ2-7; D might be TRBD2 (6 bases). The CDR3 runs 15 residues. Germline assignment: CDR1 SGHNT and CDR2 YYREEE (reference sequence). The V end lost 4 bases, the J end lost 0 bases, and 14 bases lay between the germline ends. The full variable domain, completed using reference TRBV5-4 and TRBJ2-7, is ETGVTQSPTHLIKTRGQQVTLRCSSQSGHNTVSWYQQALGQGPQFIFQYYREEENGRGNFPPRFSGLQFPNYSSELNVNALELDDSALYLCASSLGTVSSYEQYFGPGTRLTVT.

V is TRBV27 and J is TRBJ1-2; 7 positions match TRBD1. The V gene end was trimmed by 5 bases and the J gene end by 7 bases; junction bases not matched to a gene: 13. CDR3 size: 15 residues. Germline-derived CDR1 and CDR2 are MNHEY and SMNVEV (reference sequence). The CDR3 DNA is TGTGCCAGCAGTGGGACATCCGGGACAGAGGGTGGCTACACCTTC. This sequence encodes CASSGTSGTEGGYTF.

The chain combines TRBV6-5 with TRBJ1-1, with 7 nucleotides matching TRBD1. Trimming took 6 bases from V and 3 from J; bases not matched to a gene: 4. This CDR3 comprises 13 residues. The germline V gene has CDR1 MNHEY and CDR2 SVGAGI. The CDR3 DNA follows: TGTGCCAGCAGGCACACAGGGGACACTGAAGCTTTCTTT. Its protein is CASRHTGDTEAFF.

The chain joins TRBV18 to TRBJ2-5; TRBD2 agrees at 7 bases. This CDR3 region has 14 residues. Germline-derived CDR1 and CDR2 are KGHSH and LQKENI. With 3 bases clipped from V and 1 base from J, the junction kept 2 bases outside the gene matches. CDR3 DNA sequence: TGTGCCAGCTCACCGGGAGGGGCCCAAGAGACCCAGTACTTC. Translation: CASSPGGAQETQYF.

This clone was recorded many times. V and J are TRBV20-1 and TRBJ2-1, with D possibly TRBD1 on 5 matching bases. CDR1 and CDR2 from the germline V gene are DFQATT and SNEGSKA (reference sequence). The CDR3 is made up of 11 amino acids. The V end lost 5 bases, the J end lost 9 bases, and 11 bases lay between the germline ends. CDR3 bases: TGCAGTGCTGTCTGGGGCGGTGAGCAGTTCTTC. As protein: CSAVWGGEQFF.

The DNA for the CDR3 is TGTGCCAGCAGTTTATTTCCCGGTACGCAGTATTTT. Its protein is CASSLFPGTQYF. The genes are TRBV27 and TRBJ2-3; no firm D call. V was trimmed by 1 base and J by 8 bases, leaving 7 bases between them. Germline V gene lookup returns CDR1 MNHEY and CDR2 SMNVEV (reference sequence). The CDR3 contains 12 residues.

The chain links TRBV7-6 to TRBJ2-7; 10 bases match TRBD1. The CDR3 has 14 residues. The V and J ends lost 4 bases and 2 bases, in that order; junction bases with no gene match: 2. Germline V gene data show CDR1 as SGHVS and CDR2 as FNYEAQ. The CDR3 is CASSSTGGTYEQYF. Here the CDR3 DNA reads TGTGCCAGCAGCTCGACAGGGGGCACCTACGAGCAGTACTTC.

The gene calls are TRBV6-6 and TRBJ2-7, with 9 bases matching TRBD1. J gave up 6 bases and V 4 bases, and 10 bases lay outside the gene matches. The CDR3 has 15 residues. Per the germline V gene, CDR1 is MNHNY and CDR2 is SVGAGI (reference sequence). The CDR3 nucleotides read TGTGCCAGCAGTTCCCGACCGGGACAGGGATCCGAGCAGTACTTC. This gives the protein CASSSRPGQGSEQYF.

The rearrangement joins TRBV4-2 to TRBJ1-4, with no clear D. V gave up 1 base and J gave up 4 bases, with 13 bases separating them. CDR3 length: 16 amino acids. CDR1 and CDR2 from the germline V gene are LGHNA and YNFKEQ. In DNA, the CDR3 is TGTGCCAGCAGCCAAGGTCAAGGTCGGGGTAATGAAAAACTGTTTTTT. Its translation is CASSQGQGRGNEKLFF.

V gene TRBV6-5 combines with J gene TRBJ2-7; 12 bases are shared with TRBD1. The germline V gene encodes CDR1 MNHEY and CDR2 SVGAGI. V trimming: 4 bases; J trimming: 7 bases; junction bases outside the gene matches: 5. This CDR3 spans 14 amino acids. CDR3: CASSSGTGGREQYF. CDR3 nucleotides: TGTGCCAGCAGTTCCGGGACAGGGGGCCGGGAGCAGTACTTC.